Listed here are 9 T cell receptor beta chains from one sample, sequenced in a study of blood T cell repertoires in COVID-19. The protocol was immunoSEQ multiplex PCR, while the TCRdb copy is restricted to in-frame clones and leaves out a portion. Among roughly 420,000 clones listed, roughly 88% were seen once. Material for sequencing was PBMCs or T cells enriched from blood (not recorded which). The source is a woman in her twenties or thirties with acute COVID-19.

The chain carries TRBV5-6 and TRBJ1-1; D gene ambiguous. The CDR3 is 13 amino acids. Germline CDR1 is SGHDT and CDR2 is YYEEEE. Trimming removed 2 bases at V and 1 base at J, with 6 bases between. In DNA form, the CDR3 reads TGTGCCAGCAGCTTATCGAGGAACACTGAAGCTTTCTTT. Translating it yields CASSLSRNTEAFF.

The chain links TRBV11-2 to TRBJ1-6, with a possible D match to TRBD1 (5 bases). Germline lookup yields CDR1 SGHAT and CDR2 FQNNGV. V lost 1 base and J 7 bases, leaving 11 bases between the germline ends. The CDR3 sequence is 15 residues long. This CDR3 reads CASSLGGPMNSPLHF. CDR3 sequence (DNA): TGTGCCAGCAGCTTAGGGGGCCCTATGAATTCACCCCTCCACTTT.

This clone was recorded a few times. V gene TRBV11-2 combines with J gene TRBJ2-5; 8 nucleotides agree with TRBD1. This CDR3 has 16 amino acids. The junction had 6 bases not matched to a gene; V was cut back by 2 bases and J by 1 base. CDR1 is SGHAT and CDR2 is FQNNGV in the germline V gene. CDR3 residues: CASSLNWTGIQETQYF. The CDR3 coding sequence is TGTGCCAGCAGCTTAAATTGGACAGGGATCCAAGAGACCCAGTACTTC.

V gene TRBV12-3 or TRBV12-4 combines with J gene TRBJ2-1, with a tentative D call TRBD2 (5 bases). Trimming pared 9 bases from V and 4 bases from J, leaving 7 bases between. The CDR3 has 11 residues. The CDR3 sequence: CASQRYNEQFF. The CDR3 bases are TGTGCCAGTCAGCGGTACAATGAGCAGTTCTTC.

The chain couples TRBV3-1 (or the pseudogene TRBV3-2) to TRBJ1-6; TRBD1 matches at 7 bases. V shed 1 base and J 6 bases; nucleotides not matched to a gene: 6. This CDR3 has 16 amino acids. CDR1 is LGHDT and CDR2 is YNNKEL in the germline V gene (reference sequence). The CDR3 DNA sequence: TGTGCCAGCAGCCAAGTGGGACAGATGATTAATTCACCCCTCCACTTT. It translates to CASSQVGQMINSPLHF.

This chain uses TRBV20-1 with TRBJ2-3, with D tentatively TRBD2 (5 bases). The V gene's germline CDR1 is DFQATT and CDR2 SNEGSKA (reference sequence). The CDR3 is made up of 11 amino acids. Deletions cut 3 bases from V and 6 bases from J, with 7 bases between. CDR3 in amino acids: CSARREDTQYF. The CDR3 coding sequence is TGCAGTGCTAGGAGGGAGGATACGCAGTATTTT.

The genes are TRBV4-2 and TRBJ2-7; 9 nucleotides match TRBD2. Germline V gene data show CDR1 as LGHNA and CDR2 as YNFKEQ. V gave up 2 bases and J gave up 6 bases; unmatched junction bases: 11. The CDR3 sequence is 16 residues long. The chain's CDR3 is CASSQPIAGEAGEQYF. The CDR3 nucleotides are TGTGCCAGCAGCCAACCGATAGCGGGGGAAGCGGGCGAGCAGTACTTC.

The genes are TRBV6-5 and TRBJ2-1; 13 bases align to TRBD2. Germline assignment: CDR1 MNHEY and CDR2 SVGAGI. The CDR3 is 14 amino acids. Trimming cost V 5 bases and J 7 bases; bases outside gene matches: 2. The CDR3, as DNA: TGTGCCAGCAGTCGGACTAGCGGGGGTAATGAGCAGTTCTTC. Residues: CASSRTSGGNEQFF.

The J gene is TRBJ1-6, the V gene TRBV6-5, with D unresolved. This CDR3 is 14 amino acids long. Germline V gene sequence: CDR1 MNHEY, CDR2 SVGAGI. The V gene lost 2 bases and the J gene lost 5 bases, with 7 bases spanning the gap. Here the CDR3 DNA reads TGTGCCAGCAGTTACAGAGGGCATAATTCACCCCTCCACTTT. Protein product: CASSYRGHNSPLHF.